Shown below are 18 T cell receptor beta chains from a single sample sequenced in a study of regulatory T cells in long-lasting Graves disease. Building the TCR beta libraries relied on iRepertoire HTBI primers, and CDR3 regions underwent Arm-PCR. Each CDR3 protein gets one entry after TCRdb re-called the multiplex PCR reads with MiXCR. Of about 440,000 distinct CDR3 sequences in the sample, around 15% were seen once. Time point here: newly diagnosed GD, antithyroid drugs for less than 3 months. Preparation of the TCR library used RNA extracted from PBMCs. The sample was also linked to a second study, of T cells in Graves' hyperthyroidism and ophthalmopathy.

The specimen comprised peripheral blood mononuclear cells (PBMCs), sampled at new diagnosis, from a patient treated with antithyroid drugs. Receptors were obtained from a woman between 18 and 29 years old with Graves disease.

This clonotype was counted at least ten times. The rearrangement links TRBV7-3 to TRBJ1-4; D gene uncertain. V lost 7 bases and J 0 bases, leaving 9 bases between the germline ends. The CDR3 runs 14 residues. The germline gives CDR1 SGHTA, CDR2 FQGTGA. CDR3 sequence: CASIEGSTNEKLFF. Written as DNA, the CDR3 is TGTGCCAGCATCGAAGGATCAACTAATGAAAAACTGTTTTTT. Full variable domain (outside the CDR3, taken from reference TRBV7-3 and TRBJ1-4): GAGVSQTPSNKVTEKGKYVELRCDPISGHTALYWYRQSLGQGPEFLIYFQGTGAADDSGLPNDRFFAVRPEGSVSTLKIQRTERGDSAVYLCASIEGSTNEKLFFGSGTQLSVL.

The chain is built from TRBV7-2 and TRBJ1-2, with D hard to call. The V end lost 2 bases, the J end lost 4 bases, and 14 bases lay between the germline ends. The CDR3 is 15 amino acids. Germline V lookup: CDR1 SGHTA, CDR2 FQGNSA. The CDR3 protein is CASSLKAADLYGYTF. For the CDR3, the DNA is TGTGCCAGCAGCTTAAAGGCAGCGGACCTCTATGGCTACACCTTC.

This clonotype came up many times. The gene calls are TRBV30 and TRBJ1-5; no definite D call. This CDR3 has 13 residues. From germline, CDR1 is GTSNPN and CDR2 SVGIG (reference sequence). The germline V and J ends were trimmed by 0 bases and 0 bases, with 3 bases remaining between them. CDR3 sequence: CAWSVSSNQPQHF. The CDR3 nucleotides are TGTGCCTGGAGTGTGTCTAGCAATCAGCCCCAGCATTTT. The variable domain in full, completed from reference TRBV30 and TRBJ1-5, reads SQTIHQWPATLVQPVGSPLSLECTVEGTSNPNLYWYRQAAGRGLQLLFYSVGIGQISSEVPQNLSASRPQDRQFILSSKKLLLSDSGFYLCAWSVSSNQPQHFGDGTRLSIL.

The chain employs TRBV10-3 and TRBJ1-3; TRBD1 might be the D (5 bases). In germline, CDR1 is ENHRY, CDR2 SYGVKD. The V end was cut by 0 bases, the J end by 0 bases, with 12 bases between. CDR3 length: 17 residues. The CDR3 spells CAISESSGESSGNTIYF. Here the CDR3 DNA reads TGTGCCATCAGTGAGTCCTCGGGGGAGAGCTCTGGAAACACCATATATTTT.

This chain connects TRBV2 to TRBJ2-3, with a weak D call TRBD2 (7 bases). Germline lookup yields CDR1 SNHLY and CDR2 FYNNEI. There are 17 residues in the CDR3. Trimming removed 2 bases from V and 2 bases from J, with 17 bases in between. The CDR3 nucleotides are TGTGCCAGCAGTGAATGGGGGGCTAGCGGACTCACAGATACGCAGTATTTT. It is translated as CASSEWGASGLTDTQYF.

CDR3 in amino acids: CASSYGGRNSPLHF. The CDR3 nucleotides read TGTGCCAGCAGTTACGGGGGTCGGAATTCACCCCTCCACTTT. This sequence joins TRBV6-5 and TRBJ1-6; the D gene is possibly TRBD1 (5 bases). From germline, CDR1 is MNHEY and CDR2 SVGAGI. V shed 2 bases and J shed 7 bases, with 9 bases lying between them. CDR3 length: 14 residues.

This chain joins TRBV18 and TRBJ2-7, with D perhaps matching TRBD1 or TRBD2 (5 bases each). V was pared by 8 bases and J by 0 bases, with 17 bases between. The CDR3 has 15 amino acids. Germline CDR1 and CDR2: KGHSH and LQKENI. CDR3 DNA sequence: TGTGCCAGCACTGGTCCCGGGACGGACTCCTACGAGCAGTACTTC. Residues: CASTGPGTDSYEQYF.

There are a few counts of this clonotype. The chain uses TRBV5-1 and TRBJ1-1; D unclear. This CDR3 has 14 amino acids. Germline CDR1 and CDR2: SGHRS and YFSETQ. The V end lost 2 bases, the J end lost 1 base, and 9 bases lay between the germline ends. The CDR3 sequence: CASSFFMGNTEAFF. In nucleotides, the CDR3 is TGCGCCAGCAGCTTCTTTATGGGGAACACTGAAGCTTTCTTT.

V usage is TRBV20-1 and J usage is TRBJ2-7; the match to TRBD2 covers 16 bases. In germline, CDR1 is DFQATT, CDR2 SNEGSKA (reference sequence). J lost 5 bases, V lost 8 bases, and 12 bases had no gene match. This CDR3 spans 16 amino acids. CDR3: CSSAGTSGRARDEQYF. The DNA of the CDR3 is TGCAGTTCAGCCGGGACTAGCGGGAGGGCCCGGGACGAGCAGTACTTC.

The chain uses TRBV19 and TRBJ2-7; D may be TRBD1 (6 bases). This CDR3 has 15 residues. CDR1 is LNHDA, CDR2 SQIVND, per germline (reference sequence). V lost 2 bases to trimming and J lost 3 bases, with 14 bases between them. This CDR3 is CASSIRDAGVYEQYF. CDR3 in DNA: TGTGCCAGTAGTATAAGGGACGCAGGGGTCTACGAGCAGTACTTC.

This clonotype was observed many times. This chain joins TRBV7-9 and TRBJ2-5, with TRBD2 matching over 14 bases. V gave up 4 bases and J gave up 5 bases; unmatched junction bases: 12. The CDR3 covers 18 residues. CDR1 and CDR2 (germline): SEHNR, FQNEAQ (reference sequence). The CDR3 loop is CASSSIPGLAGVVETQYF. CDR3 DNA: TGTGCCAGCAGCTCAATCCCGGGACTAGCGGGAGTTGTGGAGACCCAGTACTTC.

This clonotype appeared many times. V usage is TRBV6-1 and J usage is TRBJ1-1; perhaps TRBD1 as D (5 bases). From germline, CDR1 is MNHNS and CDR2 SASEGT. The V gene lost 6 bases and the J gene lost 1 base, with 12 bases spanning the gap. The CDR3 consists of 14 residues. The CDR3 is CASRPGPQNTEAFF. The CDR3 DNA is TGTGCCAGCAGACCGGGACCCCAGAACACTGAAGCTTTCTTT.

The chain uses TRBV6-2 or TRBV6-3 and TRBJ1-1; 7 bases agree with TRBD1. J lost 7 bases, V lost 2 bases, and 10 bases had no gene match. CDR1 is MNHEY, CDR2 SVGEGT, per germline. The CDR3 covers 15 residues. For the CDR3, the DNA is TGTGCCAGCAGTTACCTCTCTACGACAGGGAATGAAGCTTTCTTT. Protein: CASSYLSTTGNEAFF.

Ten or more counts support this clonotype. The CDR3 reads CASSSPGTSGFTDTQYF. CDR3 bases: TGTGCCAGCAGTTCCCCCGGGACTAGCGGTTTCACAGATACGCAGTATTTT. The rearrangement uses TRBV12-3 or TRBV12-4 and TRBJ2-3; 11 bases align to TRBD2. The trim removed 4 bases at V and 2 bases at J, leaving 8 bases unmatched. The CDR3 consists of 17 residues.

This clonotype was counted a few times. The J gene is TRBJ1-5, the V gene TRBV6-9; no definite D call. The germline CDR1 and CDR2 sequences are MNHGY and SVAAGI. Trimming left V 4 bases short and J 9 bases short, with 19 bases between. The CDR3 contains 15 residues. The chain's CDR3 is CASSSAPHGAAPQHF. The CDR3 DNA reads TGTGCCAGCAGTTCCGCCCCCCATGGAGCTGCGCCCCAGCATTTT.

This clonotype occurred a few times. At one boundary the junction diverges from the germline segment, which might be a read error. The chain recombines TRBV12-3 or TRBV12-4 with TRBJ1-1; D remains ambiguous. This CDR3 contains 14 residues. CDR3 region: CAGSYSLRATEAFF. CDR3 bases: TGTGCCGGCAGTTACTCGCTCCGGGCTACTGAAGCTTTCTTT.

This clonotype was counted between two and nine times. The chain carries TRBV28 and TRBJ1-6; no reliable D call. Per the germline V gene, CDR1 is MDHEN and CDR2 is SYDVKM. Trimming removed 7 bases from V and 5 bases from J, with 15 bases in between. The CDR3 loop spans 15 amino acids. In nucleotides, the CDR3 is TGTGCCAGCACCCCGCCGGGAGGTGATAATTCACCCCTCCACTTT. It codes for CASTPPGGDNSPLHF.

This chain joins TRBV4-2 and TRBJ2-4; a weak D match, TRBD1 (6 bases). CDR1 and CDR2 (germline): LGHNA, YNFKEQ. CDR3 length: 18 amino acids. V was pared by 1 base and J by 0 bases, with 16 bases between. This chain's CDR3 is CASSQVPTGIGAKNIQYF. CDR3 coding DNA: TGTGCCAGCAGCCAAGTTCCCACAGGGATTGGAGCCAAAAACATTCAGTACTTC.